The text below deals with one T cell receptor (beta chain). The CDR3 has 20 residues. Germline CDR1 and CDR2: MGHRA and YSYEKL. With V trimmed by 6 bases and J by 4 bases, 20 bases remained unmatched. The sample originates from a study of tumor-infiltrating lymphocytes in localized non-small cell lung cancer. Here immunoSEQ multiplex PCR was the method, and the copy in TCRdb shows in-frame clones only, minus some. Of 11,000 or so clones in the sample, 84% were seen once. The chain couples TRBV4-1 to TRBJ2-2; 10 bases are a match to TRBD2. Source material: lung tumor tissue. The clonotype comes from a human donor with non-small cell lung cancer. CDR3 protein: CASSARLAGAAGEGTGELFF. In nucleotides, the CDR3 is TGCGCCAGCAGTGCGAGGCTAGCGGGGGCCGCCGGGGAGGGCACCGGGGAGCTGTTTTTT.